Listed below are T cell receptor beta chains from one sample, sequenced in a study of blood T cell repertoires in COVID-19. TCRdb keeps only in-frame clones here, not all; method: immunoSEQ multiplex PCR. The sample includes around 53,000 clones, approximately 84% of them seen just once. The sample taken for sequencing was peripheral blood. The receptors originated from a man in his 70s with active COVID-19. Both conserved end residues are part of each CDR3. The order of the fields is CDR3 protein, CDR3 DNA, clone size, J gene, V gene, D gene. D genes are given only for firm matches. Only part of the rows carry a size: once, few, many, or a class if the clone is expanded.

CASSPRTSGTSGEQFF	TGTGCCAGCAGTCCCCGGACTAGCGGGACAAGTGGTGAGCAGTTCTTC	.	TRBJ2-1	TRBV7-2	TRBD2
CASSSTPLRAAGTQYF	TGTGCCAGCAGCTCCACCCCCCTTAGAGCCGCCGGGACCCAGTACTTC	many	TRBJ2-5	TRBV7-9	.
CASSLNTGNEQFF	TGTGCCAGCAGCTTAAATACGGGAAATGAGCAGTTCTTC	.	TRBJ2-1	TRBV7-3	.
CASSPPTTDTQYF	TGTGCCAGCAGCCCGCCGACTACAGATACGCAGTATTTT	once	TRBJ2-3	TRBV7-6	.
CASSPLGLAVRQETQYF	TGCGCCAGCAGCCCCCTAGGACTAGCGGTAAGACAAGAGACCCAGTACTTC	.	TRBJ2-5	TRBV4-1	TRBD2
CASSSTGGEGYTF	TGTGCCAGCAGCTCCACAGGGGGCGAGGGCTACACCTTC	.	TRBJ1-2	TRBV7-9	TRBD1
CASSTKSGRGADTQYF	TGTGCCAGCTCAACCAAGAGCGGGAGAGGGGCAGATACGCAGTATTTT	.	TRBJ2-3	TRBV7-9	TRBD2
CASSQRQGTGELFF	TGTGCCAGCTCACAGCGACAGGGAACCGGGGAGCTGTTTTTT	.	TRBJ2-2	TRBV18	TRBD1
CASTNRLDRGSNQPQHF	TGTGCCAGTACCAACCGCCTCGACAGGGGCTCCAATCAGCCCCAGCATTTT	few	TRBJ1-5	TRBV19	TRBD1
CASNPGLEYNEQFF	TGTGCCAGCAACCCGGGACTAGAGTACAATGAGCAGTTCTTC	few	TRBJ2-1	TRBV5-5	TRBD2
CASSLGRTTSGRGETQYF	TGTGCCAGCAGCTTAGGAAGGACGACTAGCGGGAGGGGAGAGACCCAGTACTTC	.	TRBJ2-5	TRBV11-2	TRBD2
CASSQARVRSYNEQFF	TGTGCCAGCAGCCAGGCCAGGGTAAGGTCCTACAATGAGCAGTTCTTC	few	TRBJ2-1	TRBV5-4	.
CASSLWSDRDTEAFF	TGTGCCAGCAGTTTATGGTCAGACCGGGACACTGAAGCTTTCTTT	.	TRBJ1-1	TRBV28	.
CASSEVAGGLDTQYF	TGTGCCAGCAGTGAAGTAGCGGGAGGCCTCGATACGCAGTATTTT	.	TRBJ2-3	TRBV2	TRBD2
CASRQLAGNTGELFF	TGTGCCAGCAGACAACTAGCGGGTAACACCGGGGAGCTGTTTTTT	.	TRBJ2-2	TRBV7-2	TRBD2
CASSPGVTKNIQYF	TGTGCCAGCTCCCCGGGGGTAACCAAAAACATTCAGTACTTC	.	TRBJ2-4	TRBV6-5	.
CASSLGLLYGYTF	TGTGCCAGTAGCCTGGGCCTTCTCTATGGCTACACCTTC	.	TRBJ1-2	TRBV19	.
CAWSVRPRQGSLGGYTF	TGTGCCTGGAGTGTACGGCCCAGACAGGGGAGTTTGGGCGGCTACACCTTC	.	TRBJ1-2	TRBV30	TRBD1
CSVAGHSYEQYF	TGCAGCGTTGCTGGACATTCCTACGAGCAGTACTTC	.	TRBJ2-7	TRBV29-1	.
CASSLGTAYEQYF	TGTGCCAGCAGCTTAGGGACAGCCTACGAGCAGTACTTC	.	TRBJ2-7	TRBV7-6	.
CASSIGTSGGNEQFF	TGTGCCAGCTCAATAGGGACTAGCGGTGGGAATGAGCAGTTCTTC	.	TRBJ2-1	TRBV18	TRBD2
CASSEGDYYGYTF	TGTGCCAGCAGTGAAGGGGACTACTATGGCTACACCTTC	.	TRBJ1-2	TRBV6-1	.
CATSREQGVGNTEAFF	TGTGCCACCAGCAGGGAACAGGGAGTCGGGAACACTGAAGCTTTCTTT	once	TRBJ1-1	TRBV15	.
CASSLGQGYRASYTF	TGTGCCAGCAGCCTAGGACAGGGGTATAGGGCCAGCTACACCTTC	.	TRBJ1-2	TRBV27	TRBD1
CASSYGDKNEQFF	TGTGCCAGCAGTTACGGGGACAAAAATGAGCAGTTCTTC	.	TRBJ2-1	TRBV6-5	.
CASSQERGYEAFF	TGTGCCAGCAGCCAAGAGCGAGGGTATGAAGCTTTCTTT	many	TRBJ1-1	TRBV4-2	.
CAWSVGGRNQPQHF	TGTGCCTGGAGTGTAGGAGGGCGCAATCAGCCCCAGCATTTT	.	TRBJ1-5	TRBV30	.
CASSSSRTANYGYTF	TGTGCCAGCAGCTCCTCAAGGACAGCTAACTATGGCTACACCTTC	few	TRBJ1-2	TRBV7-9	.
CASSIRQGAPKKEAFF	TGTGCCAGTAGTATACGCCAGGGGGCCCCAAAGAAAGAAGCTTTCTTT	.	TRBJ1-1	TRBV19	TRBD1
CASAPASGIYNEQFF	TGTGCCAGCGCCCCCGCTAGCGGGATTTACAATGAGCAGTTCTTC	.	TRBJ2-1	TRBV27	TRBD2
CASSAPPGGGETQYF	TGCGCCAGCAGCGCCCCTCCGGGAGGGGGAGAGACCCAGTACTTC	.	TRBJ2-5	TRBV5-1	TRBD2
CASSYRLAARGTDTQYF	TGTGCCAGCAGCTACAGACTAGCGGCTAGGGGGACAGATACGCAGTATTTT	.	TRBJ2-3	TRBV5-8	TRBD2
CASSSPEGGETQYF	TGCGCCAGCAGCTCACCGGAGGGAGGGGAGACCCAGTACTTC	.	TRBJ2-5	TRBV5-1	TRBD2
CASSPDLTVNTEAFF	TGTGCCAGCAGCCCCGACCTGACAGTGAACACTGAAGCTTTCTTT	.	TRBJ1-1	TRBV7-6	.
CASSPPQGAASNEQFF	TGTGCCAGCAGTCCTCCCCAAGGGGCGGCGTCCAATGAGCAGTTCTTC	.	TRBJ2-1	TRBV13	.
CASSLRTGGNEKLFF	TGTGCCAGCAGCCTAAGGACAGGGGGGAATGAAAAACTGTTTTTT	.	TRBJ1-4	TRBV3-1/TRBV3-2	TRBD1
CASSLGTGGSYEQYF	TGTGCCAGCAGCCTCGGGACAGGGGGCTCCTACGAGCAGTACTTC	.	TRBJ2-7	TRBV7-3	TRBD1
CASSLGRDIGGYTF	TGTGCCAGCAGTTTGGGCAGGGACATAGGAGGCTACACCTTC	.	TRBJ1-2	TRBV27	.
CASSLPSGPYNEQFF	TGTGCCAGCAGCCTCCCTAGCGGGCCTTACAATGAGCAGTTCTTC	.	TRBJ2-1	TRBV3-1/TRBV3-2	TRBD2
CASSSYSAGGDTQYF	TGTGCCAGCAGCTCTTATTCGGCGGGGGGAGATACGCAGTATTTT	.	TRBJ2-3	TRBV7-2	TRBD2
CASSQEDRTYEQYF	TGCGCCAGCAGCCAAGAAGACAGGACCTACGAGCAGTACTTC	once	TRBJ2-7	TRBV4-3	.
CASSRRLFGGELFF	TGCGCCAGCAGCCGAAGACTCTTCGGCGGGGAGCTGTTTTTT	.	TRBJ2-2	TRBV4-3	.
CASSGGGSIETQYF	TGTGCCAGCTCTGGAGGCGGGAGTATCGAGACCCAGTACTTC	.	TRBJ2-5	TRBV28	TRBD2
CASSPGTYEQYF	TGTGCCAGCAGCCCGGGTACCTACGAGCAGTACTTC	.	TRBJ2-7	TRBV3-1/TRBV3-2	.
CASSSISSGNTIYF	TGTGCCAGCAGTTCCATTTCCTCTGGAAACACCATATATTTT	.	TRBJ1-3	TRBV6-5	.
CASRSDRGNYNEQFF	TGCGCCAGCAGATCAGACAGGGGAAACTACAATGAGCAGTTCTTC	.	TRBJ2-1	TRBV4-1	TRBD1
CASSDPDSEETQYF	TGTGCCAGCAGCGACCCGGACAGTGAAGAGACCCAGTACTTC	.	TRBJ2-5	TRBV11-3	.